This T cell receptor beta chain was observed in a study of blood T cells in healthy people across ages. Notes on the study in general: Diversity of TCR beta per million T cells declined in a roughly linear way with age.

This clonotype was detected a few times. The antigen remains unidentified. CDR1 SNHLY and CDR2 FYNNEI come from the germline V gene. The CDR3 totals 15 residues. The trim removed 5 bases at V and 7 bases at J, leaving 12 bases unmatched. For the second PCR, which ran for about 6 to 11 cycles, a sample-barcoded 5' primer and a J-beta primer mix were used. TCRdb recomputed calls from the 5' RACE reads with MiXCR, one row per CDR3 protein. The profile shows approximately 1,100,000 distinct CDR3 sequences, 40% to 50% of them singletons. This TCR was sampled from an older woman in good health. The genes are TRBV2 and TRBJ2-7; 9 nucleotides agree with TRBD1. Sequencing was carried out using blood. CDR3 in DNA: TGTGCCAGCAGTTCGACAGGGGGACCTTTGGGGGAGCAGTACTTC. This gives the protein CASSSTGGPLGEQYF.